A selection of T cell receptor beta chains follows, all from one sample in a study of T cells in Graves' hyperthyroidism and ophthalmopathy. TCRdb itself ran the multiplex PCR reads through MiXCR, one entry per CDR3 protein. Counted here are roughly 500,000 distinct CDR3 sequences, around 46% occurring once; the ten biggest clones make up 15% to 20%. Source material: peripheral blood or thyroid tissue (not recorded which). Every receptor here comes from an adult woman with Graves' disease, either hyperthyroidism or ophthalmopathy (not recorded which). CDR3s include the opening cysteine and the closing phenylalanine or tryptophan. The D gene is left open where the match is weak. A clone size is listed for some rows: how often the clone was seen (once, few, many), or a class if it is expanded.

CDR3	DNA	D	size	J	V
CASSQADNYEQYF	TGTGCCAGCAGCCAAGCGGACAACTACGAGCAGTACTTC	.	many	TRBJ2-7	TRBV4-2
CASGLRGEAPRDTEAFF	TGTGCCAGCGGCCTGAGGGGGGAGGCCCCCCGGGACACTGAAGCTTTCTTT	.	.	TRBJ1-1	TRBV7-2
CASSIVSAGTEAFF	TGTGCCAGTAGTATAGTATCGGCGGGAACCGAAGCTTTCTTT	.	few	TRBJ1-1	TRBV19
CASSDREQETQYF	TGTGCCAGCAGTGACAGGGAACAAGAGACCCAGTACTTC	.	.	TRBJ2-5	TRBV2
CASSGSRDGPYEQYF	TGTGCCAGCAGCGGATCCCGGGACGGACCTTACGAGCAGTACTTC	.	.	TRBJ2-7	TRBV9
CATGGAGRSYEQYF	TGTGCCACTGGGGGAGCGGGGAGGTCCTACGAGCAGTACTTC	TRBD2	many	TRBJ2-7	TRBV6-6
CAISEGQGDGQPQHF	TGTGCCATCAGTGAGGGACAGGGGGATGGTCAGCCCCAGCATTTT	TRBD1	few	TRBJ1-5	TRBV10-3
CASNPWGVPYEQYF	TGTGCCAGCAATCCCTGGGGAGTCCCTTACGAGCAGTACTTC	.	few	TRBJ2-7	TRBV28
CASIELLGTGTQYF	TGTGCCAGCATTGAACTACTGGGGACAGGGACCCAGTACTTC	TRBD1	.	TRBJ2-5	TRBV7-8
CASSIWTGSGNQPQHF	TGTGCCAGTAGTATCTGGACAGGGTCGGGCAATCAGCCCCAGCATTTT	TRBD1	few	TRBJ1-5	TRBV19
CASSLTTVGNTIYF	TGTGCCAGCAGTTTAACGACAGTCGGAAACACCATATATTTT	.	.	TRBJ1-3	TRBV27
CAIKSGTGAANEKLFF	TGTGCCATCAAATCCGGGACAGGGGCAGCTAATGAAAAACTGTTTTTT	TRBD1	many	TRBJ1-4	TRBV10-3
CASSILAGDPMGNEQFF	TGTGCCAGCAGTATACTAGCGGGAGACCCAATGGGTAATGAGCAGTTCTTC	TRBD2	few	TRBJ2-1	TRBV6-2/TRBV6-3
CASSLQRGNQPQHF	TGTGCCAGCAGCTTGCAGAGGGGGAACCAGCCCCAGCATTTT	.	.	TRBJ1-5	TRBV7-2
CATSRLRTGTNYGYTF	TGTGCCACCAGCAGACTCCGGACCGGGACTAACTATGGCTACACCTTC	.	many	TRBJ1-2	TRBV15
CATGRLAGGETQHF	TGTGCCACCGGTAGACTAGCGGGAGGCGAGACCCAGCATTTT	.	few	TRBJ1-5	TRBV15
CASSLVRQTGELFF	TGTGCCAGCAGCTTAGTGCGGCAGACCGGGGAGCTGTTTTTT	.	many	TRBJ2-2	TRBV11-2
CASSLDPGTGGPQPQHF	TGTGCCAGCAGCTTAGACCCCGGGACAGGGGGTCCTCAGCCCCAGCATTTT	TRBD1	.	TRBJ1-5	TRBV7-2
CASSAVGRTGEQYF	TGTGCCAGCAGCGCCGTCGGAAGGACGGGCGAGCAGTACTTC	.	.	TRBJ2-7	TRBV7-9
CASRPMGRDGWETQYF	TGTGCCAGCAGACCGATGGGGCGGGATGGTTGGGAGACCCAGTACTTC	.	once	TRBJ2-5	TRBV7-2
CASSVWGGSVETQYF	TGTGCCAGCAGCGTATGGGGCGGGAGTGTAGAGACCCAGTACTTC	TRBD2	once	TRBJ2-5	TRBV7-2
CASSLSQGVSNQPQHF	TGTGCCAGCAGTTTATCTCAGGGGGTGAGCAATCAGCCCCAGCATTTT	TRBD1	many	TRBJ1-5	TRBV12-3/TRBV12-4
CASSLEGAATQETQYF	TGTGCCAGCAGCTTAGAAGGGGCGGCGACACAAGAGACCCAGTACTTC	.	many	TRBJ2-5	TRBV7-2
CASSEAFSLAFDYGYTF	TGTGCCAGCAGTGAAGCTTTTTCACTGGCGTTTGACTATGGCTACACCTTC	.	.	TRBJ1-2	TRBV10-3
CASGREGLMETQYF	TGTGCCAGCGGGCGGGAGGGGCTGATGGAGACCCAGTACTTC	TRBD2	.	TRBJ2-5	TRBV2
CASSLQATHSYEQYF	TGTGCCAGCAGCTTGCAGGCCACCCACTCCTACGAGCAGTACTTC	.	many	TRBJ2-7	TRBV5-6
CASSATGPLGAKLFF	TGTGCCAGCAGCGCGACAGGACCTCTAGGTGCAAAACTGTTTTTT	.	.	TRBJ1-4	TRBV7-2
CATSDFTGGEGDTQYF	TGTGCCACCAGTGATTTTACAGGGGGCGAAGGAGATACGCAGTATTTT	TRBD1	many	TRBJ2-3	TRBV24-1
CSARERSNEQYF	TGCAGTGCTCGAGAGAGATCAAACGAGCAGTACTTC	.	.	TRBJ2-7	TRBV20-1
CASSAPRGLGSYEQYF	TGTGCCAGCAGTGCACCCAGGGGGCTTGGCTCCTACGAGCAGTACTTC	TRBD1	many	TRBJ2-7	TRBV27
CATSREGRGGVEEQYF	TGTGCCACCAGCAGAGAGGGCAGGGGTGGAGTAGAGGAGCAGTACTTC	.	.	TRBJ2-7	TRBV15
CASSLGAGVTINEKLFF	TGTGCCAGCAGCCTAGGTGCAGGGGTTACAATTAATGAAAAACTGTTTTTT	.	.	TRBJ1-4	TRBV7-6
CASRLTGEETQYF	TGTGCCAGCAGACTGACAGGGGAAGAGACCCAGTACTTC	TRBD1	.	TRBJ2-5	TRBV12-3/TRBV12-4
CASSAENRGQPQHF	TGTGCCAGCAGCGCCGAGAATCGGGGGCAGCCCCAGCATTTT	.	many	TRBJ1-5	TRBV7-8
CASSFYRWRNEKLFF	TGTGCCAGCAGCTTCTATCGCTGGCGGAATGAAAAACTGTTTTTT	.	.	TRBJ1-4	TRBV7-9
CASTSGRPKTQYF	TGCGCCAGCACTAGCGGGAGGCCGAAGACCCAGTACTTC	TRBD2	.	TRBJ2-5	TRBV10-1
CAISGTGSGTEAFF	TGTGCCATCAGTGGCACAGGTTCCGGCACTGAAGCTTTCTTT	.	many	TRBJ1-1	TRBV10-3